Below, 7 T cell receptor beta chains from the same sample are listed, as sequenced in a study of blood T cell repertoires in COVID-19. Measured with immunoSEQ multiplex PCR; TCRdb has only the in-frame clones, and not every one. The table lists 50,000 or so clones, over 75% of them singletons, with approximately 14% in the top ten. Sequenced sample: peripheral blood. The receptors were sampled from a man aged 70 or older with acute or convalescent COVID-19.

The V call is TRBV7-2, the J call TRBJ1-2; 9 bases are shared with TRBD1. The germline CDR1 and CDR2 sequences are SGHTA and FQGNSA. V was clipped by 4 bases and J by 5 bases; unmatched bases: 2. This CDR3 contains 13 residues. This CDR3 is CASSSGQGYGYTF. The CDR3 DNA is TGTGCCAGCAGCTCAGGACAGGGGTATGGCTACACCTTC.

V usage is TRBV7-3 and J usage is TRBJ1-1; the match to TRBD1 covers 9 bases. Germline CDR1 and CDR2: SGHTA and FQGTGA. CDR3 length: 15 residues. The V gene end was trimmed by 5 bases and the J gene end by 4 bases; junction bases not matched to a gene: 8. This chain's CDR3 is CASSRSTGGITEAFF. The CDR3 DNA is TGTGCCAGCAGCCGATCGACAGGGGGGATCACTGAAGCTTTCTTT.

This clone was seen only a few times. The chain combines TRBV6-2 or TRBV6-3 with TRBJ2-2; TRBD1 aligns across 9 bases. This CDR3 is built from 15 residues. Germline V CDR1 and CDR2: MNHEY, SVGEGT. The trim removed 6 bases at V and 7 bases at J, leaving 9 bases unmatched. CDR3 in DNA: TGTGCCAGCAGCCTCAGGACAGGGGTCGGCGGGGAGCTGTTTTTT. Its protein is CASSLRTGVGGELFF.

This clone was seen a handful of times. The V gene is TRBV5-6, the J gene TRBJ1-5, with D perhaps matching TRBD1 (5 bases). There are 13 residues in the CDR3. Germline V CDR1 and CDR2: SGHDT, YYEEEE. Trimming removed 3 bases at V and 4 bases at J, with 8 bases between. CDR3 protein: CASSSGGNQPQHF. Here the CDR3 DNA reads TGTGCCAGCAGCTCCGGGGGGAATCAGCCCCAGCATTTT.

The chain uses TRBV6-5 and TRBJ2-7; D is possibly TRBD2 (6 bases). The V end was cut by 2 bases, the J end by 4 bases, with 12 bases between. Looked up from germline, CDR1 is MNHEY and CDR2 is SVGAGI. The CDR3 is 14 residues long. CDR3 residues: CASSYGGVGYEQYF. CDR3 coding DNA: TGTGCCAGCAGTTACGGAGGGGTCGGGTACGAGCAGTACTTC.

This chain links TRBV7-2 with TRBJ1-5, with D uncertain. This CDR3 is 17 amino acids long. V was shortened by 5 bases and J by 1 base, with 18 bases between the two germline ends. Germline V gene sequence: CDR1 SGHTA, CDR2 FQGNSA. The CDR3 spells CASSAGLMEESNQPQHF. The DNA for the CDR3 is TGTGCCAGCAGCGCGGGCCTAATGGAAGAGAGCAATCAGCCCCAGCATTTT.

The count of this clone is one. This chain links TRBV6-2 or TRBV6-3 with TRBJ1-3; D is perhaps TRBD1 (5 bases). The length of the CDR3 is 15 residues. V gave up 6 bases and J gave up 7 bases, with 19 bases separating them. Germline V lookup: CDR1 MNHEY, CDR2 SVGEGT. CDR3 sequence (DNA): TGTGCCAGCAGCCCAGCTCGGGGGATTGGGAACACCATATATTTT. The encoded protein is CASSPARGIGNTIYF.